The TCR beta chain under discussion was sequenced for a study of blood T cell repertoires in COVID-19. Study at large: Material from acute and convalescent COVID-19 was sourced from the United States, Italy and Spain. Sample material is recorded as cDNA or gDNA derived from T cells, B-cell-depleted T cells, or PBMCs.

As originally analysed: The assay estimated nucleated cells by amplifying reference gene primers. Here immunoSEQ multiplex PCR was the method, and the copy in TCRdb shows in-frame clones only, minus some. The V and J calls and clone size were taken over from that table, and D and trimming were inferred from the DNA. This repertoire shows about 53,000 clones, 70% to 90% found once; its top ten account for roughly 2.7%. Unmatched junction bases numbered 11, after V lost 6 bases and J lost 5 bases. The length of the CDR3 is 16 residues. Germline V gene lookup returns CDR1 SNHLY and CDR2 FYNNEI. This clone was seen a handful of times.

This sequence joins TRBV2 and TRBJ1-5; 9 positions match TRBD1. The TCR was taken from an elderly man with acute or convalescent COVID-19. Sequencing was done on a sample of peripheral blood. The CDR3 here is CASRQSGTGLDQPQHF. CDR3 DNA sequence: TGTGCCAGCAGACAATCAGGGACAGGGCTCGATCAGCCCCAGCATTTT.